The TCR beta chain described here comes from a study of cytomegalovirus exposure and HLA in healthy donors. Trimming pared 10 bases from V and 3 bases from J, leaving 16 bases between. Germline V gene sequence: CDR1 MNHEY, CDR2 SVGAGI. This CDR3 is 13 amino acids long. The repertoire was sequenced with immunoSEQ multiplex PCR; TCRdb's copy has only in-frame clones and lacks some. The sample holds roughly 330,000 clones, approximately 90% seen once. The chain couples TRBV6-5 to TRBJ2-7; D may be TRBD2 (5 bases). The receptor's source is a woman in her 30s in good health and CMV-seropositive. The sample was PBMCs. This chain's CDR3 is CATQIDGNYEQYF. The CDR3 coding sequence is TGTGCCACGCAAATAGACGGGAACTACGAGCAGTACTTC.